A selection of T cell receptor beta chains follows, all from one sample in a study of T cell repertoires in aging, cancer and after chemotherapy. Each CDR3 protein is one row after TCRdb ran MiXCR on the multiplex PCR reads. Of 13,000 or so distinct CDR3 sequences listed, 31% are singletons. Sequences were obtained from blood. All receptors derive from a human donor in good health. The donor label of this sample is uncertain. CDR3s include the opening cysteine and the closing phenylalanine or tryptophan.

V gene: TRBV6-1
CDR3 protein: CASSGDSIFQPQHF

V gene: TRBV6-1
CDR3 protein: CASASGGATTDTQYF

V gene: TRBV6-6
CDR3 protein: CASSPPNQPQHF

V gene: TRBV5-4
CDR3 protein: CASSAGGYLNTEAFF

V gene: TRBV13
CDR3 protein: CASSLGGFGETQYF

V gene: TRBV11-2
CDR3 protein: CASTYINYEQYF

V gene: TRBV7-2
CDR3 protein: CASSLEAGGWSGANVLTF

V gene: TRBV5-4
CDR3 protein: CASSLEMAGQETQYF

V gene: TRBV7-6
CDR3 protein: CASSRSFPSRSSYNEQFF

V gene: TRBV7-2
CDR3 protein: CASSLVPTGELFF

V gene: TRBV5-4
CDR3 protein: CASSSAASEQYF

V gene: TRBV30
CDR3 protein: CAWSPRQGNTEAFF

V gene: TRBV6-2/TRBV6-3
CDR3 protein: CASSLTSSSYEQYF

V gene: TRBV5-6
CDR3 protein: CASRVQGAAPAFF

V gene: TRBV6-1
CDR3 protein: CASRERVGIFTQYF

V gene: TRBV6-5
CDR3 protein: CASRARQGTSQPQHF

V gene: TRBV19
CDR3 protein: CASRRGAESNQPQHF

V gene: TRBV13
CDR3 protein: CASSLQVYTEAFF

V gene: TRBV11-2
CDR3 protein: CASSLFNLNTGELFF

V gene: TRBV12-3/TRBV12-4
CDR3 protein: CASSFGAGTSTDTQYF

V gene: TRBV7-6
CDR3 protein: CASSPGTSGGAWETQYF

V gene: TRBV30
CDR3 protein: CAWSLTGGTTEAFF

V gene: TRBV19
CDR3 protein: CASSIARVGEQFF

V gene: TRBV10-2
CDR3 protein: CASSAKSETGSNQPQHF

V gene: TRBV10-3
CDR3 protein: CAISDFQDRDPRGYTF

V gene: TRBV6-1
CDR3 protein: CASSDRRGTLTFYSNQPQHF

V gene: TRBV19
CDR3 protein: CASSRAGKAGARDTQYF

V gene: TRBV20-1
CDR3 protein: CSARVHGGLGQPQHF

V gene: TRBV6-5
CDR3 protein: CASSLRLTYEQYF

V gene: TRBV20-1
CDR3 protein: CSARVGGAGSPLHF

V gene: TRBV7-2
CDR3 protein: CASSPSRGTDTQYF